This section outlines one T cell receptor beta chain sequence together with its context. The antigen remains unidentified. PCR was performed using 60 Vbeta and 13 Jbeta primers. Clones were read by immunoSEQ multiplex PCR, and TCRdb kept only the in-frame ones, dropping some. The sample consists of some 75,000 clones, around 78% of them appearing once. The data belong to a study of cytomegalovirus exposure and HLA in healthy donors. Across the whole study: Around 78 million unique TCR sequences came from HLA-typed donors in an early release. Within the Caucasian-associated ancestry cluster were roughly 82% of the roughly 430 genotyped donors. Whole-study results and caveats: Reportedly, a later analysis found an Asian-associated ancestry cluster had fewer N-insertions than the approximately 670-donor mean.

Germline assignment: CDR1 SGHDT and CDR2 YYEEEE. V was trimmed by 0 bases and J by 7 bases, leaving 7 bases between them. The CDR3 sequence is 13 residues long. The sample consisted of PBMCs. The chain uses TRBV5-6 and TRBJ2-2; possibly TRBD2 for D (6 bases). The receptor was derived from a man aged 18 to 29 in good health and CMV-seropositive. The CDR3 protein is CASSLVSGGELFF. The CDR3 nucleotides read TGTGCCAGCAGCTTGGTTAGCGGCGGGGAGCTGTTTTTT.